What follows are 6 T cell receptor beta chains derived from one specimen sequenced in a study of T cell responses to AZD1222 COVID-19 vaccine. Only in-frame clones appear in the TCRdb table, and some are missing; sequencing was by immunoSEQ multiplex PCR. The sample includes some 140,000 clones, approximately 90% of them seen just once. The source was peripheral blood, collected on day 0 of AZD1222 vaccination. These receptors all come from an adult in good health.

The chain combines TRBV19 with TRBJ1-5, with 7 bases that match TRBD1. Germline-derived CDR1 and CDR2 are LNHDA and SQIVND (reference sequence). The CDR3 spans 16 residues. V gave up 7 bases and J gave up 0 bases; unmatched junction bases: 9. The DNA of the CDR3 is TGTGCCAGTATCAATTGGGACAGTTATAGCAATCAGCCCCAGCATTTT. Translation gives CASINWDSYSNQPQHF.

This clone has a handful of counts. The genes are TRBV9 and TRBJ1-1; D possibly corresponds to TRBD1 (6 bases). CDR3 size: 14 residues. CDR1 and CDR2 from the germline V gene are SGDLS and YYNGEE. V shed 2 bases and J shed 0 bases, with 8 bases lying between them. Here the CDR3 reads CASSVDRMNTEAFF. The CDR3 DNA reads TGTGCCAGCAGCGTCGACAGGATGAACACTGAAGCTTTCTTT. Supplemented by reference TRBV9 and TRBJ1-1, the full variable domain reads DSGVTQTPKHLITATGQRVTLRCSPRSGDLSVYWYQQSLDQGLQFLIQYYNGEERAKGNILERFSAQQFPDLHSELNLSSLELGDSALYFCASSVDRMNTEAFFGQGTRLTVV.

The rearrangement uses TRBV11-1 and TRBJ2-1; the match to TRBD1 covers 11 bases. V gave up 4 bases and J gave up 9 bases; unmatched junction bases: 8. The CDR3 loop spans 15 amino acids. The germline V gene encodes CDR1 SGHAT and CDR2 FQDESV (reference sequence). The CDR3 protein is CASSWDRGSLREQFF. CDR3 sequence (DNA): TGTGCCAGCAGCTGGGACAGGGGGTCGCTTCGTGAGCAGTTCTTC.

The chain couples TRBV7-9 to TRBJ2-1; D gene uncertain. Germline lookup yields CDR1 SEHNR and CDR2 FQNEAQ (reference sequence). The CDR3 extends over 13 amino acids. V lost 4 bases, J lost 6 bases, and 10 bases lay in between. This CDR3 is CASSSTLGNEQFF. As DNA, the CDR3 is TGTGCCAGCAGCTCCACCCTAGGCAATGAGCAGTTCTTC.

This chain joins TRBV1 and TRBJ1-2; the table's D call of TRBD1 was not tested on the DNA. TRBV1 is an annotated pseudogene. The CDR3 totals 15 residues. The DNA for the CDR3 is TGCACCAGCAGCTCCACAGGGGGCGGGTACTATGGCTACACCTTC. It is translated as CTSSSTGGGYYGYTF.

For the CDR3, the DNA is TGTGCCAGCAGTAAACCGGGACTAGGCAAGGAGACCCAGTACTTC. It encodes CASSKPGLGKETQYF. The chain couples TRBV28 to TRBJ2-5; 8 bases line up with TRBD2. Germline-derived CDR1 and CDR2 are MDHEN and SYDVKM. This CDR3 is 15 amino acids long. V lost 5 bases and J lost 5; bases outside the gene matches: 10.